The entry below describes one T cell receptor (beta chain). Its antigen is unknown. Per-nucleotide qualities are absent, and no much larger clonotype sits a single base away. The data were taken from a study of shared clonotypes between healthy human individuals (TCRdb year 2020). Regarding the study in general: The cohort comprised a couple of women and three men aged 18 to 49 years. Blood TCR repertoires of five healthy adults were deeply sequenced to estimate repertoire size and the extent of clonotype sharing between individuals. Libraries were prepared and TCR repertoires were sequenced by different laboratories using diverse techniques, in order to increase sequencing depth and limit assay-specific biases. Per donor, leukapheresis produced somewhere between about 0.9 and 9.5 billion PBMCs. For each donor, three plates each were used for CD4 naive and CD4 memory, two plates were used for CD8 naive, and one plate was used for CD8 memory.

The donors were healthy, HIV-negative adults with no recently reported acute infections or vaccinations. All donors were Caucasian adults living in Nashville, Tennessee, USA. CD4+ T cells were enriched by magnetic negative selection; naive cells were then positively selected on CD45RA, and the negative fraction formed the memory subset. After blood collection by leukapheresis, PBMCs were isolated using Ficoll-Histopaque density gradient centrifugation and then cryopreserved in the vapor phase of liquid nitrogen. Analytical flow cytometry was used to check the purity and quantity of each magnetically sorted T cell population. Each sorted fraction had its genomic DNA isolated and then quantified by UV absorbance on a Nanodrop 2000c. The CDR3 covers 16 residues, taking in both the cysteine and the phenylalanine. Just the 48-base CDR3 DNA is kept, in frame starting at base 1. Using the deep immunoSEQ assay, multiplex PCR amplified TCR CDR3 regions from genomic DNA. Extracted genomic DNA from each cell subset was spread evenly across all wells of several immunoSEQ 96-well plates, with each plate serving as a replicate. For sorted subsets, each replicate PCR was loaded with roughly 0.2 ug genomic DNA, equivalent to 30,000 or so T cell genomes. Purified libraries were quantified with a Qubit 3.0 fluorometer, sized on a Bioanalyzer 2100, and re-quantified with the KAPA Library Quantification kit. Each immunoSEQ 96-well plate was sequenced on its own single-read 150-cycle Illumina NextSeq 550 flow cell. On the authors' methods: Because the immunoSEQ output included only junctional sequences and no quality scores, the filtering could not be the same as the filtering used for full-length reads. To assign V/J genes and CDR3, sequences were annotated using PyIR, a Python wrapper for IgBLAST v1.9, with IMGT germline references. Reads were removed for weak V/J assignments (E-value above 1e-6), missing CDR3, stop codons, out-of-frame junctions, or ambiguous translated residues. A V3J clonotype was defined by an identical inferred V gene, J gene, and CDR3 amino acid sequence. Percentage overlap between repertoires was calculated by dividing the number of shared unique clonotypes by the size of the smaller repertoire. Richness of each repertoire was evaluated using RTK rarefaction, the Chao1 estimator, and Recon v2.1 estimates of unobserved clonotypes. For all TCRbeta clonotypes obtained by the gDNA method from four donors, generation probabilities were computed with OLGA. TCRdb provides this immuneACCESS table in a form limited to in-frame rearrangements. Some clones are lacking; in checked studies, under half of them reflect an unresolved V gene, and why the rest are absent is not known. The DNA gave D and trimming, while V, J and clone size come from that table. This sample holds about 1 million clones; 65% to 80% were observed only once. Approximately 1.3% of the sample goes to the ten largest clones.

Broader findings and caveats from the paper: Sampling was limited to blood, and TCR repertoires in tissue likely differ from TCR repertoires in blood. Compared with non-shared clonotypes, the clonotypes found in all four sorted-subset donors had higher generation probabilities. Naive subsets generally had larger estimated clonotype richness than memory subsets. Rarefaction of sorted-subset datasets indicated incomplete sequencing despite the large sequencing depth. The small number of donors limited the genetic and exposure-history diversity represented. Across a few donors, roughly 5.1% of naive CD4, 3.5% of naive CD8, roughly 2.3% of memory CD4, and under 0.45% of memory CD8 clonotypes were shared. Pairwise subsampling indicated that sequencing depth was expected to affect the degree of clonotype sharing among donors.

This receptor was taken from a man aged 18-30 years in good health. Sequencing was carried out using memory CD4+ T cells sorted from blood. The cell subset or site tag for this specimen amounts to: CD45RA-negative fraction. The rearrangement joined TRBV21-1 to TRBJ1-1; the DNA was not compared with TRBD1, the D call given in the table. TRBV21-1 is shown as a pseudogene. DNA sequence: TGTGCCAGCAGCAAAGAGGCAGGTGCCCTGAACACTGAAGCTTTCTTT. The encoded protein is CASSKEAGALNTEAFF.